This T cell receptor (beta chain) was recovered during a study of beta chain features in type 1 diabetes. About the study: Over all samples combined, fewer than 130,000,000 sorted cells were examined. Study results and limitations: Cells carrying high TCR expression could end up over-represented when cDNA is sequenced. Lower insertion and higher deletion counts appeared at VDJ junctions in type 1 diabetes patients. TCRB CDR3s were moderately but significantly shorter in Type 1 diabetes patients in all four CD4+ subsets.

Germline CDR1 SGHTA, CDR2 FQGNSA. This CDR3 spans 16 amino acids. Trimming pared 7 bases from V and 5 bases from J, leaving 23 bases between. Every bit of the isolated RNA underwent reverse transcription, so sequencing read expressed TCRB transcripts. Sequencing was performed with immunoSEQ multiplex PCR; in TCRdb, only in-frame clones are kept and a portion is missing. The sample has some 110,000 clones, 16% seen once. It was one heparinised blood draw, averaging about 120 mL, that each donor gave. This clone was found a few times. Its antigen is currently unknown. The TCR was taken from a man aged 25 to 40 with type 1 diabetes. The rearrangement links TRBV7-2 to TRBJ2-5; D gene unclear. Input material: central memory CD4+ T cells from blood. CDR3 protein: CASTNPKSGRAETQYF. CDR3 DNA: TGTGCCAGCACAAACCCAAAAAGTGGGCGCGCTGAGACCCAGTACTTC.